This T cell receptor beta chain was sequenced for a study of blood T cells in healthy people across ages (dated by TCRdb to 2014 to 2015). For the wider study: In model experiments, template switching captured roughly one uniquely barcoded TCR beta cDNA molecule for every two T cells. Using deep sequencing normalized with unique cDNA molecular identifiers, the study measured how TCR beta repertoire diversity changes with age. Four age groups were formed from the donors: young (average roughly 15 years), middle-aged (around 41), aged (approximately 60) and long-lived (about 80). To avoid experimental bias, donors of different ages were randomly spread across the sequencing lanes. Using the same blood draw, the study looked at two additional independent replicas of 1 million unique cDNA reads for two donors, one aged 18 to 30 and the other aged 80 or older. General conclusions and limits of the study: A strong correlation was found between observed TCR beta diversity and the percentage of naive T cells measured by flow cytometry. As age increased, observed TCR beta diversity per million T cells dropped in a roughly linear way, and a significant reduction was already evident by age roughly 36. Conclusive comparison of naive and antigen-experienced compartments was prevented by the profiling of bulk unsorted PBMCs. Estimates of total diversity from one million sequenced T cells were regarded as lower bounds and underestimates. The CMV infection status of donors was not known, potentially confounding age-related changes in expanded clonotypes. Compared with the aged group, the long-lived group had more naive CD4+ T cells, fewer expanded clones and increased TCR diversity, a pattern suggesting age selection.

Libraries came from 5' RACE. Sequenced using an Illumina HiSeq 2500. A second PCR of roughly 7 to 11 cycles was performed with a sample-barcoded 5' primer and a J-beta primer mix. A unique molecular identifier was introduced onto each TCR beta cDNA molecule by a template-switch 5' adaptor carrying 12 random nucleotides. Each sample yielded at least 3 million CDR3-containing paired-end reads. First-strand cDNA synthesis was performed from all RNA using the Mint cDNA synthesis kit, with priming by a TRBC-specific oligonucleotide. Following uracil-DNA glycosylase treatment, all cDNA underwent a first 18-cycle PCR with the universal primers M1SS and BC2_uni_R. Under the source paper's analysis protocol: For normalization, 1 million high-quality reads were randomly selected from each sample, with every read carrying a distinct molecular identifier. Reads sharing molecular identifiers were discarded rather than binned into consensus sequences. MiTCR, set to a Q25 quality threshold and the strictest error-elimination algorithm, was used for CDR3 identification, clonotype clustering and error correction. A nonparametric unseen species model using Euler transformation provided a lower-bound estimate of total TCR beta diversity. The raw public reads went through TCRdb reprocessing: fastp at Q25, MiXCR clone calling, in-frame beta chains kept. Records with the same CDR3 protein are collapsed into one entry carrying the most frequent genes and DNA. What appears here as the V and J calls and clone size reflects TCRdb's work, not the paper's. This sample gives 1.5 million or so distinct CDR3 sequences in total; roughly 40% of them show up just once. The top ten clonotypes cover 7% to 9.5% of the sample.

Relative to germline, V is 3 bases shorter and J is 8 bases shorter, with 17 bases between their ends. Inclusive of the bounding cysteine and phenylalanine, the CDR3 is 14 residues long. CDR3 DNA only is kept here, 42 bases in frame from base 1. This clonotype has a handful of counts. Its antigen target is currently unknown. No quality values exist for individual bases; no much larger clone is one base distant. Systemically healthy Caucasian individuals from Russia, some 38 in total and aged 6 to 90 years, were included as donors. Each donor gave ten milliliters of peripheral blood, drawn into EDTA-treated Vacutainer tubes. Ficoll-Paque density-gradient centrifugation was used to isolate PBMCs, with at least 7 million obtained per sample. Trizol reagent was used to extract total RNA from the PBMCs, yielding at least 6 micrograms per sample. For every donor, an aliquot of PBMCs went through flow cytometry to measure the percentages of naive CD45RAhigh/CD27high T cells.

The material sequenced was blood. The V and J genes are TRBV12-3 or TRBV12-4 and TRBJ2-7; the D gene assignment is ambiguous. The sequence was obtained from a woman aged 18-30 years in good health. The DNA sequence reads TGTGCCAGCAGTTTTAGGCTACCAGATGCCAAGCAGTACTTC. It specifies CASSFRLPDAKQYF.